The 22 T cell receptor beta chains given below trace back to one sample, sequenced in a study of T cell responses to AZD1222 COVID-19 vaccine. This table comes from immunoSEQ multiplex PCR, and its TCRdb copy is limited to in-frame clones, with some not included. The data hold approximately 64,000 clones, with about four fifths observed a single time. The sequenced sample was peripheral blood, obtained on day 0 of AZD1222 vaccination. The receptors here all came from an adult in good health.

This clone has just one count. The chain joins TRBV2 to TRBJ2-7; D is unresolved. The V and J ends lost 3 bases and 4 bases respectively, with 16 bases between them. The CDR3 has 15 amino acids. Germline V gives CDR1 SNHLY, CDR2 FYNNEI. CDR3 nucleotides: TGTGCCAGCAGTGACGTAGGGAACCCCGCTTACGAGCAGTACTTC. This codes for CASSDVGNPAYEQYF.

J is TRBJ2-3 and V is TRBV11-2, with TRBD1 matching over 7 bases. Germline assignment: CDR1 SGHAT and CDR2 FQNNGV. The trim removed 5 bases at V and 9 bases at J, leaving 5 bases unmatched. The length of the CDR3 is 12 residues. Written as DNA, the CDR3 is TGTGCCAGCAGCCCGACAGGGAGCACGCAGTATTTT. This gives the protein CASSPTGSTQYF.

The rearrangement links TRBV7-9 to TRBJ2-5; TRBD1 matches 7 bases. Trimming took 5 bases from V and 5 from J; bases not matched to a gene: 11. CDR3 length: 15 residues. From germline, CDR1 is SEHNR and CDR2 FQNEAQ (reference sequence). Written as DNA, the CDR3 is TGTGCCAGCAGCCGGCTACAGGGGCAGGAGGAGACCCAGTACTTC. Protein product: CASSRLQGQEETQYF.

The chain carries TRBV14 and TRBJ2-3; D remains ambiguous. The CDR3 contains 13 residues. Germline V lookup: CDR1 SGHDN, CDR2 FVKESK. The V and J ends lost 6 bases and 2 bases respectively, with 9 bases between them. The CDR3 reads CASSFLLTDTQYF. In DNA, the CDR3 is TGTGCCAGCAGTTTCCTTCTCACAGATACGCAGTATTTT.

J is TRBJ1-5 and V is TRBV19; 7 nucleotides match TRBD1. The germline V gene has CDR1 LNHDA and CDR2 SQIVND (reference sequence). After removal of 4 bases from V and 7 bases from J, the junction contained 13 bases not matched to a gene. The CDR3 is 16 amino acids. CDR3 nucleotide sequence: TGTGCCAGTAGTACCGGATTTGGACAGGCCAGCCAGCCCCAGCATTTT. Its translation is CASSTGFGQASQPQHF.

As DNA, the CDR3 is TGTGCCAGTAGTATCTTACAGGGGAATGAAAAACTGTTTTTT. Its protein is CASSILQGNEKLFF. This chain joins TRBV19 and TRBJ1-4; 7 nucleotides line up with TRBD1. Germline V gene lookup returns CDR1 LNHDA and CDR2 SQIVND (reference sequence). The CDR3 consists of 14 residues. The V segment lost 3 bases and the J segment 5 bases; nucleotides outside the gene matches: 3.

This chain joins TRBV7-9 and TRBJ1-1, with 9 bases lining up with TRBD1. The germline V gene encodes CDR1 SEHNR and CDR2 FQNEAQ (reference sequence). This CDR3 has 13 residues. The ends lost 8 bases at V and 5 bases at J; junction bases unmatched: 6. CDR3 coding DNA: TGTGCCAGCGGGACAGGGCCAGGAACTGAAGCTTTCTTT. This sequence encodes CASGTGPGTEAFF.

The genes are TRBV30 and TRBJ1-4; the D gene is possibly TRBD1 (6 bases). The germline V and J ends were trimmed by 1 base and 2 bases, with 8 bases remaining between them. CDR3 size: 14 residues. Germline V gene data show CDR1 as GTSNPN and CDR2 as SVGIG (reference sequence). CDR3 amino acids: CAWSGGATNEKLFF. The CDR3 coding sequence is TGTGCCTGGAGTGGGGGGGCCACTAATGAAAAACTGTTTTTT.

V and J are TRBV16 and TRBJ1-6; 9 bases are shared with TRBD1. The V gene end was trimmed by 4 bases and the J gene end by 1 base; junction bases not matched to a gene: 11. Germline lookup yields CDR1 KGHSY and CDR2 FQNENV. The CDR3 runs to 19 residues. CDR3 in DNA: TGTGCCAGCAGCCGAACAGACTCACAGGGGGCGTCCTATAATTCACCCCTCCACTTT. As protein: CASSRTDSQGASYNSPLHF.

The CDR3 loop reads CASSQDRGGEQYF. In DNA, the CDR3 is TGTGCCAGCAGCCAAGACAGGGGTGGCGAGCAGTACTTC. The genes are TRBV3-1 (or the pseudogene TRBV3-2) and TRBJ2-7, with a weak D call TRBD1 (6 bases). From germline, CDR1 is LGHDT and CDR2 YNNKEL (reference sequence). V gave up 0 bases and J gave up 6 bases, with 9 bases separating them. The CDR3 has 13 amino acids.

CDR3 amino acids: CSVETTGGYWDGYTF. In DNA form, the CDR3 reads TGCAGCGTTGAGACGACAGGGGGGTATTGGGATGGCTACACCTTC. The gene calls are TRBV29-1 and TRBJ1-2; 9 nucleotides agree with TRBD1. The CDR3 consists of 15 residues. Germline-derived CDR1 and CDR2 are SQVTM and ANQGSEA. With V trimmed by 3 bases and J by 6 bases, 11 bases remained unmatched.

This chain connects TRBV20-1 to TRBJ1-1; no clear D gene. Trimming shortened V by 5 bases and J by 6 bases, and 10 bases separated the two germline ends. Germline CDR1 DFQATT, CDR2 SNEGSKA (reference sequence). CDR3 length: 11 amino acids. CDR3 bases: TGCAGTGCTCGAGCCGTCCCTGAAGCTTTCTTT. It is translated as CSARAVPEAFF.

This clone was observed a handful of times. The chain links TRBV9 to TRBJ1-1; D is unclear. The germline V gene encodes CDR1 SGDLS and CDR2 YYNGEE. V was cut by 0 bases and J by 0 bases, with 6 bases left in between. The CDR3 covers 14 residues. The CDR3 DNA follows: TGTGCCAGCAGCGTAGCTGGATTGAACACTGAAGCTTTCTTT. Its protein product is CASSVAGLNTEAFF.

The chain employs TRBV15 and TRBJ2-7, with 7 nucleotides matching TRBD1. V trimming: 0 bases; J trimming: 3 bases; junction bases outside the gene matches: 5. Germline V CDR1 and CDR2: LNHNV, YYDKDF (reference sequence). The CDR3 contains 15 residues. Here the CDR3 DNA reads TGTGCCACCAGCAGAGATGTGGACAGGAACTACGAGCAGTACTTC. It is translated as CATSRDVDRNYEQYF.

This clone has just a few counts. This sequence joins TRBV19 and TRBJ2-1, with 7 positions matching TRBD1. Germline-derived CDR1 and CDR2 are LNHDA and SQIVND (reference sequence). Trimming cost V 3 bases and J 0 bases; bases outside gene matches: 5. The CDR3 has 16 amino acids. The CDR3 nucleotides read TGTGCCAGTAGTATTAGGGGACAGAGCTCCTACAATGAGCAGTTCTTC. Encoded protein: CASSIRGQSSYNEQFF.

The gene calls are TRBV9 and TRBJ2-7; TRBD1 agrees at 9 bases. Germline CDR1 is SGDLS and CDR2 is YYNGEE. This CDR3 is built from 16 residues. Unmatched junction bases numbered 8, after V lost 0 bases and J lost 4 bases. CDR3 amino acids: CASSVEAGGQGYEQYF. As DNA, the CDR3 is TGTGCCAGCAGCGTAGAGGCCGGGGGACAGGGTTACGAGCAGTACTTC.

This rearrangement joins TRBV2 to TRBJ2-7; 12 bases are shared with TRBD1. The ends lost 8 bases at V and 7 bases at J; junction bases unmatched: 3. The length of the CDR3 is 12 residues. CDR1 and CDR2 (germline): SNHLY, FYNNEI. CDR3 protein: CASRDRGLEQYF. The CDR3, as DNA: TGTGCCAGCCGGGACAGGGGGCTAGAGCAGTACTTC.

This chain uses TRBV19 with TRBJ2-5; no reliable D call. Germline V lookup: CDR1 LNHDA, CDR2 SQIVND (reference sequence). V lost 3 bases and J lost 3, with 5 bases in between. This CDR3 has 12 amino acids. The CDR3: CASSMAEETQYF. CDR3 DNA sequence: TGTGCCAGTAGTATGGCGGAAGAGACCCAGTACTTC.

This rearrangement joins TRBV11-3 to TRBJ2-1; D unclear. The CDR3 loop spans 14 amino acids. Germline V CDR1 and CDR2: SGHNT, YENEEA. V shed 5 bases and J shed 7 bases, with 15 bases lying between them. Here the CDR3 DNA reads TGTGCCAGCAGCCCGACGACTGGTTGGAATGAGCAGTTCTTC. This encodes CASSPTTGWNEQFF.

The genes are TRBV3-1 (or the pseudogene TRBV3-2) and TRBJ2-1; D uncertain. The germline V gene encodes CDR1 LGHDT and CDR2 YNNKEL (reference sequence). The CDR3 loop spans 15 amino acids. The ends were cut back, 0 bases at V and 7 bases at J, with 13 bases in the middle. As DNA, the CDR3 is TGTGCCAGCAGCCAAGATGGCCCCCATTCTAATGAGCAGTTCTTC. Its protein product is CASSQDGPHSNEQFF.

This rearrangement joins TRBV19 to TRBJ1-1; TRBD1 aligns across 7 bases. Germline V CDR1 and CDR2: LNHDA, SQIVND (reference sequence). The CDR3 sequence is 16 residues long. The junction had 12 bases not matched to a gene; V was cut back by 5 bases and J by 3 bases. The CDR3 coding sequence is TGTGCCAGTAGTTCTCAAAACAGGGGAAAGGACACTGAAGCTTTCTTT. This codes for CASSSQNRGKDTEAFF. Supplemented by reference TRBV19 and TRBJ1-1, the full variable domain reads DGGITQSPKYLFRKEGQNVTLSCEQNLNHDAMYWYRQDPGQGLRLIYYSQIVNDFQKGDIAEGYSVSREKKESFPLTVTSAQKNPTAFYLCASSSQNRGKDTEAFFGQGTRLTVV.

The chain recombines TRBV11-2 with TRBJ1-6; unclear D gene. The CDR3 covers 18 residues. The germline V gene has CDR1 SGHAT and CDR2 FQNNGV. Trimming took 1 base from V and 0 from J, leaving 13 bases between them. The CDR3 loop is CASSLVRVAGSYNSPLHF. CDR3 bases: TGTGCCAGCAGCTTAGTTCGGGTGGCGGGCTCCTATAATTCACCCCTCCACTTT.